This T cell receptor (beta chain) was retrieved from a study of control samples from healthy donors and cancer patients (dated by TCRdb to 2019 to 2021). Turning to this clone: This clone's antigen is unknown. Base qualities are not at hand, and no much larger clone is one base apart.

Libraries were constructed by the immunoSEQ multiplex PCR assay. What TCRdb holds here is the immuneACCESS table cut down to in-frame rearrangements. Part of the clones is not present; checked against another copy, under half of the missing clones reflect an unresolved V gene, and the others are unexplained. This sample holds 100,000 to 150,000 clones; 80% to 95% were observed only once. Roughly 8.8% of the sample lies in the top ten. CDR1 MNHEY and CDR2 SVGAGI are derived from the germline V gene. A distance of 9 bases separates the germline ends of V and J, which lose 6 bases and 0 bases respectively. The CDR3 spans 14 residues, from the cysteine through the phenylalanine. The kept DNA is CDR3 alone, 42 bases in frame from the first base.

Sequences were obtained from blood. The chain is made from TRBV6-5 and TRBJ1-5, with a tentative D gene TRBD1 over 6 matching bases. This clonotype originated in a man younger than 35 in good health. CDR3 sequence: CASRQGDSNQPQHF. The sequence in DNA is TGTGCCAGCAGACAGGGAGATAGCAATCAGCCCCAGCATTTT.